This T cell receptor (beta chain) was sequenced during a study of glioma-infiltrating T cells after dendritic cell vaccination. At the level of the study: Between the early 2000s and the early 2010s, patients got autologous tumor lysate-pulsed dendritic cell vaccines.

This table comes from immunoSEQ multiplex PCR, and its TCRdb copy is limited to in-frame clones, with some not included. The profile shows more than 85,000 clones, more than 70% of them singletons. Details on this clone: Antigen unknown.

Study-wide points: Complete blood and tumor specimen sets were limited to few patients. Longer survival after dendritic cell vaccination followed higher pretreatment TIL content.

The CDR3 sequence is 14 residues long. V lost 4 bases and J lost 0; bases outside the gene matches: 3. CDR1 is SEHNR and CDR2 is FQNEAQ in the germline V gene (reference sequence). This TCR was sampled from a human donor with glioblastoma. The material sequenced was blood, taken before dendritic cell vaccination. The chain employs TRBV7-9 and TRBJ2-7; 7 nucleotides align to TRBD1. The CDR3 DNA reads as TGTGCCAGCAGCTCTCAGGGGGACTCCTACGAGCAGTACTTC. It encodes CASSSQGDSYEQYF.